Reported below is one T cell receptor beta chain. TCRdb reassembled clones from the PCR reads with MiXCR. This table holds about 20,000 clones, approximately 40% found once. CDR1 is SGHTA, CDR2 FQGNSA, per germline. This CDR3 has 14 residues. V was trimmed by 5 bases and J by 4 bases, leaving 12 bases between them. The data derive from a study of metastatic and nonmetastatic thyroid tumors. Patients were all untreated before their thyroid surgery. The clonotype originates from a female donor with papillary thyroid cancer or a benign thyroid nodule (not recorded which). Some clones in this sample may be carry-over from other donors' samples. Sample: tumor tissue. This chain joins TRBV7-2 and TRBJ1-5; a possible D gene is TRBD1 (5 bases). CDR3 amino acids: CASSNGATNQPQHF. The CDR3, as DNA: TGTGCCAGCAGCAACGGGGCTACGAATCAGCCCCAGCATTTT.